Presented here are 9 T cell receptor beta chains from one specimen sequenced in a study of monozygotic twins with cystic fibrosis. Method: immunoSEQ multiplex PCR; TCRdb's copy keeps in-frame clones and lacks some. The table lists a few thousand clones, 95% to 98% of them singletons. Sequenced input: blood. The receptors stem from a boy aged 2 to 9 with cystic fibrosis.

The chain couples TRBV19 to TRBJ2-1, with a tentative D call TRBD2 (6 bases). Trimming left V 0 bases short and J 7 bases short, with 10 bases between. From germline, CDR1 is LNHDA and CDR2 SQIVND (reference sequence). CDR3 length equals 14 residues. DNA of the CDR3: TGTGCCAGTAGTATAGATCCCCGGGGGAATGAGCAGTTCTTC. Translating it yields CASSIDPRGNEQFF.

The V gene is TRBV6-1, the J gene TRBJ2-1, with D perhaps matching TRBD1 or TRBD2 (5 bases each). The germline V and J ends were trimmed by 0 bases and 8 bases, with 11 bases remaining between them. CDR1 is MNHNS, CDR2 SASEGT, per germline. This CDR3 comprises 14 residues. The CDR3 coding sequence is TGTGCCAGCAGTGAAGCTTCCGGGACCCATGAGCAGTTCTTC. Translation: CASSEASGTHEQFF.

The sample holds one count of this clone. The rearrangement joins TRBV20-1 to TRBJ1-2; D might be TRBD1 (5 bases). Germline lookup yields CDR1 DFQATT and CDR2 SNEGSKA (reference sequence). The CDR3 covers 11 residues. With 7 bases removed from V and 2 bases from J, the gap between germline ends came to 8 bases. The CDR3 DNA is TGCAGTGGCGAGGGGAACTATGGCTACACCTTC. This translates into CSGEGNYGYTF.

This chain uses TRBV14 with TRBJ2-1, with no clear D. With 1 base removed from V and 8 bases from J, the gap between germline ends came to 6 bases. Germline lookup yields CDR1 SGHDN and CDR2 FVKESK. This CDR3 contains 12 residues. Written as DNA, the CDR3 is TGTGCCAGCAGCCAAGGGGGTTATGAGCAGTTCTTC. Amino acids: CASSQGGYEQFF.

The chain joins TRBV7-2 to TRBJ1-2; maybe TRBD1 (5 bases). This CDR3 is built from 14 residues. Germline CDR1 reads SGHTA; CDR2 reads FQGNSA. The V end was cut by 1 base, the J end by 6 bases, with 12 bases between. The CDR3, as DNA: TGTGCCAGCAGCTTAGTATACAGGACGGATGGCTACACCTTC. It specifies CASSLVYRTDGYTF.

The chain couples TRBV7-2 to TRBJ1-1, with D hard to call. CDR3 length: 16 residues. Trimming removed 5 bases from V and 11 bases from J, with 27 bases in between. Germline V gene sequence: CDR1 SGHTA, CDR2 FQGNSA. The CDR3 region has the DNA TGTGCCAGCAGCCGCCTCCTGTCGCGGTACGCTTTCGAGGCTTTCTTT. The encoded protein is CASSRLLSRYAFEAFF.

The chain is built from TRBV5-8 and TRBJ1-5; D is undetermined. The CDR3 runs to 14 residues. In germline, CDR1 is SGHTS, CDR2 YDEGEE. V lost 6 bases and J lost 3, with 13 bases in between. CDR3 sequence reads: CASKRGQDNQPQHF. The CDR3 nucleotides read TGTGCCAGCAAAAGAGGGCAGGACAATCAGCCCCAGCATTTT.

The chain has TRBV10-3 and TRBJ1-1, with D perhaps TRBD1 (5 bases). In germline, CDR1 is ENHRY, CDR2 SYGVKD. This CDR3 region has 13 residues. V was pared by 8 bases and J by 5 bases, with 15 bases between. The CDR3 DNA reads TGTGCCATCCAAGAGCAGGGTGGGACTGAAGCTTTCTTT. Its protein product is CAIQEQGGTEAFF.

In nucleotides, the CDR3 is TGTGCCAGCAGTGGGACCGGGACCTCCTACGAGCAGTACTTC. This codes for CASSGTGTSYEQYF. The chain recombines TRBV27 with TRBJ2-7, with D perhaps TRBD1 or TRBD2 (5 bases each). The CDR3 spans 14 residues. Germline V gives CDR1 MNHEY, CDR2 SMNVEV (reference sequence). The germline V and J ends were trimmed by 5 bases and 0 bases, with 11 bases remaining between them.